This record concerns one TCR beta chain sequence. Its antigen is still unknown. The data are from a study of type 1 regulatory T cells. Study-wide context: This in vitro CD4 product, T-allo10, is enriched for Tr1 cells and alloantigen-specific. Study-wide results and caveats: Tr1 cells had a more restricted TCR repertoire than non-Tr1 cells.

A single record per CDR3 protein comes from TCRdb applying MiXCR to the reads. The repertoire includes 63,000 or so distinct CDR3 sequences, nearly 50% of them detected once, and roughly 2.2% sits in the top ten. Germline loops: CDR1 DFQATT, CDR2 SNEGSKA (reference sequence). The CDR3 has 16 amino acids. Trimming cost V 3 bases and J 5 bases; bases outside gene matches: 11. The chain uses TRBV20-1 and TRBJ2-5; 11 bases are shared with TRBD2. The sequenced material came from cultured non-Tr1 T cells, either the whole culture or a sorted T cell fraction (not recorded which). The TCR sequence derives from a human donor in good health. The CDR3 region has the DNA TGCAGTGCTAGGTCCATAGCGGGGGGGCCTCGGGAGACCCAGTACTTC. Protein sequence: CSARSIAGGPRETQYF.